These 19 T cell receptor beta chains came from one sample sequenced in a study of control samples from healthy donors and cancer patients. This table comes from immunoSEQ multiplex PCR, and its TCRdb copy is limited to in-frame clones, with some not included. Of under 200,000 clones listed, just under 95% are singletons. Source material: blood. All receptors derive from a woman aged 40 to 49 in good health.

The CDR3 coding sequence is TGTGCCAGCAGTGAAGCCGCCTCCGGGACAGAGAGCAATCAGCCCCAGCATTTT. Translated, it gives CASSEAASGTESNQPQHF. The chain links TRBV2 to TRBJ1-5; 7 nucleotides line up with TRBD1. Germline V gene lookup returns CDR1 SNHLY and CDR2 FYNNEI. Losses at the gene ends were 0 bases for V and 1 base for J; bases not matched to a gene: 9. The CDR3 is 18 residues long.

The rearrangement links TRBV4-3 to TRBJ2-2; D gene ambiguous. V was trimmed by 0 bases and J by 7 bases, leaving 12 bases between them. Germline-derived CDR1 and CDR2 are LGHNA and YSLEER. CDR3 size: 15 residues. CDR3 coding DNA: TGCGCCAGCAGCCAAGATGGAAGGGTGGTCGGGGAGCTGTTTTTT. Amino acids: CASSQDGRVVGELFF.

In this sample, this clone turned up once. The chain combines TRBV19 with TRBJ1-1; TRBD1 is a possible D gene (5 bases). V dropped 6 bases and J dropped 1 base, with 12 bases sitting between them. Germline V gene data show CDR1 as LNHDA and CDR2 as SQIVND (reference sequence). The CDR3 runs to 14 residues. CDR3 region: CASSSLGGNTEAFF. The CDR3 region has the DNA TGTGCCAGTAGCTCTCTCGGGGGGAACACTGAAGCTTTCTTT.

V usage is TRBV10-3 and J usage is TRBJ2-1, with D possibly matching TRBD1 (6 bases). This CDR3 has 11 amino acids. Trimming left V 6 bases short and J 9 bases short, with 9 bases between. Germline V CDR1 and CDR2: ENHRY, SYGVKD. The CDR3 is CAIRRGGEQFF. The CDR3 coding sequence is TGTGCCATCAGACGAGGGGGTGAGCAGTTCTTC.

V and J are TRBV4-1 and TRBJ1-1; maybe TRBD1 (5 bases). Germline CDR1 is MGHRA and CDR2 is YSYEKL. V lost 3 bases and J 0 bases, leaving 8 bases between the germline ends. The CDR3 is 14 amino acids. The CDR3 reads CASSQGPLNTEAFF. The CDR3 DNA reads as TGCGCCAGCAGCCAGGGACCGTTGAACACTGAAGCTTTCTTT.

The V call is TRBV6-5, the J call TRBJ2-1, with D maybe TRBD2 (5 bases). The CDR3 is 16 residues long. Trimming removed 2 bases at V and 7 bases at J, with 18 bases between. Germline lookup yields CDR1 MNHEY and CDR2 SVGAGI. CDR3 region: CASSYGSLVSPNEQFF. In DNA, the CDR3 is TGTGCCAGCAGTTACGGATCACTAGTTAGTCCGAATGAGCAGTTCTTC.

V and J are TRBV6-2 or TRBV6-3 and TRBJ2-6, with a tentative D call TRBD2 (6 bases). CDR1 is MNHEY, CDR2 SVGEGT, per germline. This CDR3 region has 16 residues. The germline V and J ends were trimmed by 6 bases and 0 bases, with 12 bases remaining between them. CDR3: CASSRRGNSGANVLTF. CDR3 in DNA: TGTGCCAGCAGCAGGCGGGGCAACTCTGGGGCCAACGTCCTGACTTTC.

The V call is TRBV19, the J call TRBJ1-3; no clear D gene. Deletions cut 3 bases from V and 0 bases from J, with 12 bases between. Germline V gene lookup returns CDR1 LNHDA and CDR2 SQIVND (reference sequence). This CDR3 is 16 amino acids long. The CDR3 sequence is CASSMGRRSSGNTIYF. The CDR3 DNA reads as TGTGCCAGTAGTATGGGCAGGCGAAGCTCTGGAAACACCATATATTTT.

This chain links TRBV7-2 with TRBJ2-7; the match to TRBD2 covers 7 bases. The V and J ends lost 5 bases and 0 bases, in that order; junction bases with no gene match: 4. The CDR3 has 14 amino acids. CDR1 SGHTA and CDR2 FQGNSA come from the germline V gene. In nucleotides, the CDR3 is TGTGCCAGCAGCCAGCGGGACTTCTCCTACGAGCAGTACTTC. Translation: CASSQRDFSYEQYF. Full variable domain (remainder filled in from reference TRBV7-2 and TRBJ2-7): GAGVSQSPSNKVTEKGKDVELRCDPISGHTALYWYRQSLGQGLEFLIYFQGNSAPDKSGLPSDRFSAERTGGSVSTLTIQRTQQEDSAVYLCASSQRDFSYEQYFGPGTRLTVT.

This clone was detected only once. The CDR3 nucleotides read TGCGCCAGCAGCCCGCCAAGGGGGGTGGCTGGAAACACCATATATTTT. This encodes CASSPPRGVAGNTIYF. V gene TRBV4-3 combines with J gene TRBJ1-3, with D possibly matching TRBD1 (6 bases). Trimming shortened V by 4 bases and J by 2 bases, and 15 bases separated the two germline ends. This CDR3 has 16 amino acids. The germline gives CDR1 LGHNA, CDR2 YSLEER.

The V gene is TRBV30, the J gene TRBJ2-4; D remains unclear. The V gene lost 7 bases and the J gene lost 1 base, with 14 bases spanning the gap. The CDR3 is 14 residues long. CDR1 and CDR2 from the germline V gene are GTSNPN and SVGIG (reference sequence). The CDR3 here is CASQRAQAKNIQYF. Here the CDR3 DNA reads TGTGCCTCCCAACGGGCCCAGGCCAAAAACATTCAGTACTTC.

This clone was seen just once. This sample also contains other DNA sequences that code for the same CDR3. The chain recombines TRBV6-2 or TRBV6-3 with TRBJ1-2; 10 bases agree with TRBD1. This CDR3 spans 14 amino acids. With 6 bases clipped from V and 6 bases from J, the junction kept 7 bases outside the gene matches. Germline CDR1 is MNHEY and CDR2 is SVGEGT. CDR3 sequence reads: CASSRDRGRDGYTF. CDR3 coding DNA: TGTGCCAGCAGCAGGGACAGGGGACGGGATGGCTACACCTTC.

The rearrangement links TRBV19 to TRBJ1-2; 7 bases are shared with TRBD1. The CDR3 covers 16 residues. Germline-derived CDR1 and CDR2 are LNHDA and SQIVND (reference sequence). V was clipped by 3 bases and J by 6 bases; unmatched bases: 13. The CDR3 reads CASSIRSGGGGHGYTF. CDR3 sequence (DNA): TGTGCCAGTAGTATTCGATCGGGAGGAGGGGGCCATGGCTACACCTTC.

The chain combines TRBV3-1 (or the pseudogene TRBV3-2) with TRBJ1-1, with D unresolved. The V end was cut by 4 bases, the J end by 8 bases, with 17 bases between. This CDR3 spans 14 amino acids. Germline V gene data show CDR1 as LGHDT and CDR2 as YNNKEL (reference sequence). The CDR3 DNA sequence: TGTGCCAGCAGCCCTCCGGGCCACATTCTCGAAGCTTTCTTT. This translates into CASSPPGHILEAFF.

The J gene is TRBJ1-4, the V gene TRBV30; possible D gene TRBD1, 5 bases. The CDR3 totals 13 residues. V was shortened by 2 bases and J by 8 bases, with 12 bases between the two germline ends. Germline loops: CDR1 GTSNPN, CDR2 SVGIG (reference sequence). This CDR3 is CAWSSGAEEKLFF. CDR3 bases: TGTGCCTGGAGTTCTGGGGCGGAGGAAAAACTGTTTTTT. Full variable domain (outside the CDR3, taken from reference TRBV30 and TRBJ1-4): SQTIHQWPATLVQPVGSPLSLECTVEGTSNPNLYWYRQAAGRGLQLLFYSVGIGQISSEVPQNLSASRPQDRQFILSSKKLLLSDSGFYLCAWSSGAEEKLFFGSGTQLSVL.

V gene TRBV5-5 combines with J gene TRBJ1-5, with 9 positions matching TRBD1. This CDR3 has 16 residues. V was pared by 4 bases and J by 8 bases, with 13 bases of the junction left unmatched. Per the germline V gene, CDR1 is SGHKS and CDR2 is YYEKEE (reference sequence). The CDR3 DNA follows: TGTGCCAGCAGCGCCGCCGGGACAGGGTTTTCTAAGCCCCAGCATTTT. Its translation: CASSAAGTGFSKPQHF.

CDR3 sequence: CASSLIVGEQFF. The DNA for the CDR3 is TGTGCCAGCAGCTTAATAGTGGGTGAGCAGTTCTTC. This rearrangement joins TRBV9 to TRBJ2-1; D is unresolved. In germline, CDR1 is SGDLS, CDR2 YYNGEE. CDR3 length: 12 amino acids. Trimming cost V 4 bases and J 9 bases, with 11 bases left between them.

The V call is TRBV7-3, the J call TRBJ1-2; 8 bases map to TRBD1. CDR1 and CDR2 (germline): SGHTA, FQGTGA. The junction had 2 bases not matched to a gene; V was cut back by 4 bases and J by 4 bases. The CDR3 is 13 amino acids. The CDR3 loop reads CASSWDRSYGYTF. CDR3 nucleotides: TGTGCCAGCAGCTGGGACAGGAGCTATGGCTACACCTTC.

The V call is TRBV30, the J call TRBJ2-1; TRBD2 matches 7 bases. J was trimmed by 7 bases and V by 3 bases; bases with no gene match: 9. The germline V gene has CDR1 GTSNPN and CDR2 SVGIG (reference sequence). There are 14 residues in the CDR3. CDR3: CAWRGGSYRNEQFF. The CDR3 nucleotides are TGTGCCTGGAGAGGCGGGAGCTACAGGAATGAGCAGTTCTTC.